The sequence of this T cell receptor (beta chain) was determined in a study of T cell responses to AZD1222 COVID-19 vaccine. The assay was immunoSEQ multiplex PCR, and TCRdb's table has in-frame clones only and misses some. The sample has 150,000 to 180,000 clones, approximately 87% seen once. In regard to this clone: As yet, its antigen is unknown.

This CDR3 is built from 14 residues. Germline CDR1 is SGHDN and CDR2 is FVKESK. J lost 6 bases, V lost 5 bases, and 8 bases had no gene match. Study-wide findings and caveats: CD4 TCRs covered the whole spike, strongest at regions 160-218 and 743-854. Repertoires in all cases were sampled only once the peak T cell response had passed. Most donors were white British, females outnumbered males, and clonal diversity was possibly underestimated.

The sample consisted of peripheral blood, taken on day 0 of MenACWY control vaccination. This clonotype was obtained from an adult in good health. The V call is TRBV14, the J call TRBJ2-5; 8 nucleotides line up with TRBD1. This chain's CDR3 is CASSVHGQGKTQYF. CDR3 DNA sequence: TGTGCCAGCAGCGTCCACGGACAGGGAAAGACCCAGTACTTC.